The clone carrying this T cell receptor (beta chain) was seen a single time. Noted time point: pre-treatment sample, taken before nivolumab and TIL therapy. The data are from a study of TIL therapy for anti-PD-1-resistant metastatic lung cancer. Across the study: Progressing patients received lymphodepletion, expanded TIL infusion and IL-2. Most patients had lung adenocarcinoma; a handful of tumors were EGFR-mutant, two ALK-rearranged; half smoked currently or formerly. Tumors had a median PD-L1 proportion score of 6%.

Deletions cut 5 bases from V and 7 bases from J, with 11 bases between. The CDR3 is 12 residues long. CDR1 is KGHDR and CDR2 is SFDVKD in the germline V gene. This was the immunoSEQ v3 assay. Each library reached 2 million or so read pairs, or roughly 4.5-6.5 million at deep level. Produced via immunoSEQ multiplex PCR; TCRdb's table is partial and in-frame only. The table shows 50,000 to 60,000 clones, with 81% occurring only once. The source was blood, collected at baseline. V and J are TRBV24-1 and TRBJ2-7, with a possible D match to TRBD1 (5 bases). This TCR was recovered from a person aged 25 to 80 with non-small cell lung cancer. CDR3 DNA sequence: TGTGCCACCAGTGGGCAGGGTCGGGAGCAGTACTTC. Translating gives CATSGQGREQYF.